This TCR beta chain was observed in a study of T cell responses to AZD1222 COVID-19 vaccine. Trimming shortened V by 5 bases and J by 0 bases, and 7 bases separated the two germline ends. Germline V gene data show CDR1 as SQVTM and CDR2 as ANQGSEA. This CDR3 is 12 amino acids long. This table comes from immunoSEQ multiplex PCR, and its TCRdb copy is limited to in-frame clones, with some not included. The data show about 140,000 clones, just under 95% seen once. The source is an adult in good health. Sequencing used peripheral blood, obtained on day 0 of AZD1222 vaccination. The V call is TRBV29-1, the J call TRBJ1-1; a weak D match, TRBD1 (5 bases). As DNA, the CDR3 is TGCAGCGTTCAGGGTATGAACACTGAAGCTTTCTTT. It translates to CSVQGMNTEAFF.